Listed below are T cell receptor beta chains from one sample, sequenced in a study of T cell responses to AZD1222 COVID-19 vaccine. The assay was immunoSEQ multiplex PCR, and TCRdb's table has in-frame clones only and misses some. The data show about 120,000 clones, around 92% seen once. The input for sequencing was peripheral blood, taken on day 0 of AZD1222 vaccination. These receptors came from an adult in good health. Both conserved end residues are part of each CDR3. The D gene is left open where the match is weak. Clone size is stated in some rows and not others, as once, few, many or a class when expanded.

abundance	d_gene	j_gene	v_gene	CDR3aa	CDR3nt
.	TRBD1	TRBJ1-5	TRBV24-1	CATSGQGGGNQPQHF	TGTGCCACCAGTGGACAGGGAGGGGGCAATCAGCCCCAGCATTTT
.	.	TRBJ2-5	TRBV28	CASSLPGIQETQYF	TGTGCCAGCAGTTTACCCGGGATTCAAGAGACCCAGTACTTC
.	.	TRBJ2-2	TRBV28	CVAGVRNTGELFF	TGTGTCGCAGGGGTCCGGAACACCGGGGAGCTGTTTTTT
.	.	TRBJ1-2	TRBV5-1	CASSLAAGAHGYTF	TGCGCCAGCAGCTTGGCCGCGGGAGCTCATGGCTACACCTTC
.	.	TRBJ2-1	TRBV4-2	CASSQGSESGGYNEQFF	TGTGCCAGCAGCCAAGGTTCAGAATCTGGAGGTTACAATGAGCAGTTCTTC
.	TRBD1	TRBJ2-4	TRBV29-1	CSVVTGDIQYF	TGCAGCGTTGTTACAGGGGACATTCAGTACTTC
.	.	TRBJ2-3	TRBV27	CASSLISPWGTDTQYF	TGTGCCAGCAGTTTAATCTCACCCTGGGGCACAGATACGCAGTATTTT
once	.	TRBJ2-1	TRBV9	CASSVEGAWEYNEQFF	TGTGCCAGCAGCGTAGAAGGGGCTTGGGAGTACAATGAGCAGTTCTTC
.	TRBD1	TRBJ2-7	TRBV5-1	CASSPGTGGYEQYF	TGCGCCAGCAGCCCCGGGACAGGGGGCTACGAGCAGTACTTC
once	.	TRBJ2-7	TRBV5-1	CASSFGGSSYEQYF	TGCGCCAGCAGCTTTGGAGGTAGCTCCTACGAGCAGTACTTC
.	.	TRBJ1-2	TRBV16	CASSQWGYGYTF	TGTGCCAGCAGCCAATGGGGGTATGGCTACACCTTC
.	TRBD2	TRBJ2-7	TRBV6-5	CASSRTSGPPYEQYF	TGTGCCAGCAGTCGGACTAGCGGCCCCCCCTACGAGCAGTACTTC
.	.	TRBJ2-1	TRBV30	CAWSRTVEQFF	TGTGCCTGGAGTCGGACAGTCGAGCAGTTCTTC
.	.	TRBJ1-2	TRBV4-2	CASSQVGPKGYTF	TGTGCCAGCAGCCAAGTGGGGCCCAAGGGCTACACCTTC
.	TRBD2	TRBJ2-1	TRBV7-2	CASSLDLGAGRVEQFF	TGTGCCAGCAGCTTAGATTTAGGTGCTGGGAGGGTTGAGCAGTTCTTC
.	.	TRBJ2-7	TRBV23-1	CASSRGDNLYEQYF	TGCGCCAGCAGTCGCGGGGATAATCTCTACGAGCAGTACTTC
.	.	TRBJ1-3	TRBV5-1	CASSWGAAAGNTIYF	TGCGCCAGCAGCTGGGGGGCAGCAGCGGGAAACACCATATATTTT
.	.	TRBJ1-4	TRBV5-1	CASSLAIGRYEKLFF	TGCGCCAGCAGCTTGGCCATAGGAAGATATGAAAAACTGTTTTTT
.	.	TRBJ1-6	TRBV6-4	CASNNRVWRNSPLHF	TGTGCCAGCAACAACAGGGTTTGGAGGAACTCACCCCTCCACTTT
.	TRBD2	TRBJ2-1	TRBV6-5	CASSLTSGSSYNEQFF	TGTGCCAGCAGTTTGACTAGCGGGAGTTCCTACAATGAGCAGTTCTTC
.	.	TRBJ1-5	TRBV13	CASSFGAVSNQPQHF	TGTGCCAGCAGCTTTGGGGCTGTTAGCAATCAGCCCCAGCATTTT
.	TRBD2	TRBJ2-3	TRBV7-8	CASSLGRLLGTSGSGTQYF	TGTGCCAGCAGCTTAGGCCGGCTTTTAGGGACTAGCGGGAGCGGTACGCAGTATTTT
.	.	TRBJ1-6	TRBV21-1	CASSKPLAGGYSPLHF	TGTGCCAGCAGCAAACCTTTGGCAGGAGGATATTCACCCCTCCACTTT
.	.	TRBJ1-5	TRBV24-1	CATSDSEINSNQPQHF	TGTGCCACCAGTGATTCCGAGATAAATAGCAATCAGCCCCAGCATTTT
.	TRBD1	TRBJ1-4	TRBV5-6	CASSYRHQGAGEKLFF	TGTGCCAGCAGCTATCGCCACCAGGGGGCTGGTGAAAAACTGTTTTTT
.	TRBD1	TRBJ2-5	TRBV27	CASSFDRGWETQYF	TGTGCCAGCAGTTTCGACAGGGGGTGGGAGACCCAGTACTTC
.	TRBD2	TRBJ2-7	TRBV6-6	CASTLTSGEQYF	TGTGCCAGCACCTTGACTAGCGGGGAGCAGTACTTC
once	.	TRBJ2-5	TRBV6-1	CASSDRDMAQETQYF	TGTGCCAGCAGTGATCGTGATATGGCCCAAGAGACCCAGTACTTC
.	.	TRBJ2-7	TRBV2	CASRTPRAYEQYF	TGTGCCAGCAGGACCCCTAGGGCTTACGAGCAGTACTTC
.	TRBD1	TRBJ1-4	TRBV2	CASTRGQGNEKLFF	TGTGCCAGCACCCGAGGACAGGGAAATGAAAAACTGTTTTTT
.	.	TRBJ1-1	TRBV24-1	CATSGGPTEAFF	TGTGCCACCAGTGGGGGGCCGACTGAAGCTTTCTTT
.	.	TRBJ2-7	TRBV21-1	CASSNRRIAYEQYF	TGTGCCAGCAGCAATAGAAGGATCGCCTACGAGCAGTACTTC
once	.	TRBJ2-7	TRBV6-6	CASSQLGVGEQYF	TGTGCCAGCAGCCAACTGGGGGTGGGGGAGCAGTACTTC
.	.	TRBJ1-5	TRBV2	CASSVGAVRNQPQHF	TGTGCCAGCAGTGTAGGGGCCGTCCGCAATCAGCCCCAGCATTTT
.	TRBD1	TRBJ1-3	TRBV12-3/TRBV12-4	CATDRGRGNTIYF	TGTGCCACCGACAGGGGGAGAGGAAACACCATATATTTT